Listed below are T cell receptor beta chains from one sample, sequenced in a study of T cells in Graves' hyperthyroidism and ophthalmopathy. TCRdb itself ran the multiplex PCR reads through MiXCR, one entry per CDR3 protein. The repertoire holds approximately 510,000 distinct CDR3 sequences, with more than 20% as singletons. Sample: blood. Every receptor here comes from a young man with Graves' hyperthyroidism. Each CDR3 is given with its conserved first and last residue. The order of the fields is D gene, clone size, J gene, V gene, CDR3 DNA, CDR3 protein. D genes are given only for firm matches. Clone size appears in some rows only: once, few, many, or a class for an expanded clone.

>TRBD1|many|TRBJ1-1|TRBV29-1
TGCAGCGTTGACTATGGGACAGGAGGAGCTTTCTTT
CSVDYGTGGAFF
>-|many|TRBJ1-2|TRBV29-1
TGCAGCGTTGAAGGGGATGAAGCTAACTATGGCTACACCTTC
CSVEGDEANYGYTF
>-|many|TRBJ1-1|TRBV15
TGTGCCACCAGTTTTGGCCGGGGGGCGCGGGGCACTGAAGCTTTCTTT
CATSFGRGARGTEAFF
>-|many|TRBJ1-5|TRBV7-8
TGTGCCAGCAGCTTAATAGGGGAGCCCCAGCATTTT
CASSLIGEPQHF
>-|-|TRBJ1-2|TRBV30
TGTGCCTTGGAGTCTGCCGAAGTGGGCTATGGCTACACCTTC
CALESAEVGYGYTF
>-|-|TRBJ2-7|TRBV20-1
TGCAGTGCTAGGACCCCCGGGACATACGAGCAGTACTTC
CSARTPGTYEQYF
>TRBD1|many|TRBJ1-5|TRBV27
TGTGCCAGCAGCCACAGGGGTGGCAATCAGCCCCAGCATTTT
CASSHRGGNQPQHF
>-|few|TRBJ1-3|TRBV3-1
TGTGCCAGCAGCCAAGATCGTGGCGGTGGAAACACCATATATTTT
CASSQDRGGGNTIYF
>-|few|TRBJ2-7|TRBV7-9
TGTGCCAGCAGCTCATCTCCCCGGGACGAAGAGCAGTACTTC
CASSSSPRDEEQYF
>TRBD1|-|TRBJ2-2|TRBV28
TGTGCCAGCAGAGAAACAGGGGTAAAGACCGGGGAGCTGTTTTTT
CASRETGVKTGELFF
>-|-|TRBJ1-5|TRBV19
TGTTCCAGTGGAGGGCTCAATCAGCCCCAGCATTTT
CSSGGLNQPQHF
>-|many|TRBJ1-1|TRBV20-1
TGCAGTGCTAGGGCGAGGACTCTAGTGGGTGAAGCTTTCTTT
CSARARTLVGEAFF
>TRBD1|-|TRBJ1-2|TRBV2
TGTGCCAGCAGAGGGCAGGGGGCGGGCTACACCTTC
CASRGQGAGYTF
>-|-|TRBJ1-1|TRBV20-1
TGCAGTGCTAGAGATCCCGGCGGAGGGTATCTTGAAGCTTTCTTT
CSARDPGGGYLEAFF
>-|many|TRBJ1-5|TRBV19
TGTGCCAGTAGTACCAAAGGGGGGAAATCGGTACTAAGTCAGCCCCAGCATTTT
CASSTKGGKSVLSQPQHF
>-|-|TRBJ2-5|TRBV7-8
TGTGCCAGCAGCTTAGCAGCACCCGTGGCAGAGACCCAGTACTTC
CASSLAAPVAETQYF
>TRBD2|many|TRBJ2-5|TRBV28
TGTGCCAGCAGTCCCGGAACTAGCGGGTACCAAGAGACCCAGTACTTC
CASSPGTSGYQETQYF
>TRBD1|many|TRBJ2-7|TRBV7-7
TGTGCCAGCAGCTTGGGGACAGGATACGACGAGCAGTACTTC
CASSLGTGYDEQYF
>-|-|TRBJ2-3|TRBV2
TGTGCCAGCAGACCTCTTCGGGGTCCGTGGGATACGCAGTATTTT
CASRPLRGPWDTQYF
>-|-|TRBJ2-6|TRBV19
TGTGCCAGTAGTATCCCCCCTCTCTCTGGGGCCAACGTCCTGACTTTC
CASSIPPLSGANVLTF
>-|many|TRBJ1-5|TRBV20-1
TGCAGTGCAGGACTGGCCAGGCCCCAGCATTTT
CSAGLARPQHF
>TRBD1|many|TRBJ2-2|TRBV19
TGTGCCAGACCGACAGGGGATGCCACCGGGGAGCTGTTTTTT
CARPTGDATGELFF